A single sample gave rise to the 27 T cell receptor beta chains below, sequenced in a study of blood T cell repertoires in COVID-19. Method: immunoSEQ multiplex PCR; TCRdb's copy keeps in-frame clones and lacks some. The table shows a few hundred thousand clones, with more than 75% occurring only once. Material: peripheral blood. Receptors were obtained from a woman between 35 and 50 years old who had recovered from COVID-19.

This clone has only a few counts. This chain links TRBV9 with TRBJ2-2; TRBD1 might be the D (5 bases). The CDR3 has 15 residues. Trimming shortened V by 0 bases and J by 5 bases, and 11 bases separated the two germline ends. In germline, CDR1 is SGDLS, CDR2 YYNGEE. CDR3 residues: CASSVAGARTGELFF. The CDR3 region has the DNA TGTGCCAGCAGCGTAGCTGGGGCGAGGACCGGGGAGCTGTTTTTT.

The chain has TRBV19 and TRBJ2-5; 12 bases match TRBD2. The CDR3 loop spans 16 amino acids. Trimming removed 6 bases from V and 2 bases from J; junction bases left unmatched: 7. From germline, CDR1 is LNHDA and CDR2 SQIVND (reference sequence). The CDR3 nucleotides are TGTGCCAGTAGCGGACTAGCGGGAAGGGGTCAAGAGACCCAGTACTTC. Translated, it gives CASSGLAGRGQETQYF.

J is TRBJ2-2 and V is TRBV3-1 (or the pseudogene TRBV3-2); 7 positions match TRBD2. Per germline, CDR1 LGHDT and CDR2 YNNKEL (reference sequence). The CDR3 sequence is 15 residues long. Trimming removed 5 bases from V and 0 bases from J; junction bases left unmatched: 3. CDR3 sequence reads: CASSGTTSNTGELFF. CDR3 DNA sequence: TGTGCCAGCAGCGGGACTACCTCGAACACCGGGGAGCTGTTTTTT.

The gene calls are TRBV19 and TRBJ2-7, with 10 bases that match TRBD2. CDR1 and CDR2 (germline): LNHDA, SQIVND (reference sequence). V gave up 3 bases and J gave up 7 bases; unmatched junction bases: 6. The CDR3 has 14 residues. In nucleotides, the CDR3 is TGTGCCAGTAGTATTGTGCTAGCGGGAGTTGAGCAGTACTTC. Translation gives CASSIVLAGVEQYF.

This chain links TRBV6-5 with TRBJ1-6; D ambiguous. CDR1 and CDR2 from the germline V gene are MNHEY and SVGAGI. This CDR3 comprises 16 residues. Trimming shortened V by 2 bases and J by 7 bases, and 15 bases separated the two germline ends. The CDR3 loop reads CASSYGGGLGNSPLHF. CDR3 in DNA: TGTGCCAGCAGTTACGGAGGCGGCCTGGGGAATTCACCCCTCCACTTT.

The rearrangement links TRBV28 to TRBJ1-2; possibly TRBD1 for D (6 bases). The germline CDR1 and CDR2 sequences are MDHEN and SYDVKM. The length of the CDR3 is 15 residues. The V and J ends lost 8 bases and 7 bases respectively, with 23 bases between them. Here the CDR3 DNA reads TGTGCCAGCCAAAGTGGCCCCGGGGGGGCGGTTGGCTACACCTTC. As protein: CASQSGPGGAVGYTF.

The chain has TRBV6-5 and TRBJ2-1; TRBD2 aligns across 12 bases. CDR3 length: 15 residues. CDR1 and CDR2 from the germline V gene are MNHEY and SVGAGI. The ends lost 0 bases at V and 10 bases at J; junction bases unmatched: 4. DNA for the CDR3: TGTGCCAGCAGTTACTCCGCTAGCGGGAGGGACGAGCAGTTCTTC. It codes for CASSYSASGRDEQFF.

V usage is TRBV2 and J usage is TRBJ2-7; 10 nucleotides line up with TRBD2. V shed 6 bases and J 6 bases; nucleotides not matched to a gene: 5. The CDR3 length is 13 residues. Germline values: CDR1 SNHLY, CDR2 FYNNEI. DNA of the CDR3: TGTGCCAGCAGCGCGGGACTAGCGAGCGAGCAGTACGTC. Residues: CASSAGLASEQYV.

The chain couples TRBV19 to TRBJ1-1, with D possibly matching TRBD1 (6 bases). CDR1 is LNHDA, CDR2 SQIVND, per germline (reference sequence). CDR3 length: 16 amino acids. Trimming stripped 5 bases from V and 5 bases from J, with 21 bases between. CDR3 amino acids: CASSPRQESRLTEAFF. CDR3 sequence (DNA): TGTGCCAGTAGTCCCCGACAGGAGTCTCGTTTGACTGAAGCTTTCTTT.

The gene calls are TRBV19 and TRBJ2-3; 8 nucleotides align to TRBD2. J lost 6 bases, V lost 5 bases, and 13 bases had no gene match. The length of the CDR3 is 16 residues. The V gene's germline CDR1 is LNHDA and CDR2 SQIVND (reference sequence). As DNA, the CDR3 is TGTGCCAGTAGTCCTGGTCCGGGACTAGTGGGGGATACGCAGTATTTT. Amino acid sequence: CASSPGPGLVGDTQYF.

About this clone itself: Since a much larger clone is just one base distant, this may be a read error. V gene TRBV9 combines with J gene TRBJ2-7; D uncertain. The CDR3 totals 11 residues. The germline V gene encodes CDR1 SGDLS and CDR2 YYNGEE. The V end lost 4 bases, the J end lost 5 bases, and 7 bases lay between the germline ends. The CDR3 DNA reads as TGTGCCAGCAGCCCCGGAGACGAGCAGTACTTC. Translating it yields CASSPGDEQYF.

The genes are TRBV5-6 and TRBJ2-3; TRBD2 matches 7 bases. CDR1 and CDR2 from the germline V gene are SGHDT and YYEEEE. V lost 4 bases and J lost 2; bases outside the gene matches: 19. This CDR3 is 19 amino acids long. The CDR3 reads CASSGGKDHSGHNTDTQYF. CDR3 coding DNA: TGTGCCAGCAGCGGAGGGAAGGACCATAGCGGGCATAACACAGATACGCAGTATTTT.

The V call is TRBV13, the J call TRBJ1-1; perhaps TRBD1 as D (5 bases). Germline CDR1 reads PRHDT; CDR2 reads FYEKMQ (reference sequence). Trimming shortened V by 3 bases and J by 1 base, and 6 bases separated the two germline ends. The CDR3 contains 13 residues. The CDR3 DNA follows: TGTGCCAGCAGCTTTGGGGCGAACACTGAAGCTTTCTTT. As protein: CASSFGANTEAFF. The variable domain in full, with the rest retrieved from reference TRBV13 and TRBJ1-1, is AAGVIQSPRHLIKEKRETATLKCYPIPRHDTVYWYQQGPGQDPQFLISFYEKMQSDKGSIPDRFSAQQFSDYHSELNMSSLELGDSALYFCASSFGANTEAFFGQGTRLTVV.

The J gene is TRBJ2-1, the V gene TRBV9; 12 nucleotides match TRBD2. Germline lookup yields CDR1 SGDLS and CDR2 YYNGEE. The V segment lost 4 bases and the J segment 10 bases; nucleotides outside the gene matches: 9. This CDR3 comprises 15 residues. Here the CDR3 DNA reads TGTGCCAGCAGCTCCAGACTAGCGGGAGTATCCGAGCAGTTCTTC. Its protein is CASSSRLAGVSEQFF.

This chain links TRBV7-2 with TRBJ1-1; tentatively, D is TRBD1 (5 bases). CDR1 SGHTA and CDR2 FQGNSA come from the germline V gene. The CDR3 spans 14 residues. V lost 4 bases and J lost 4, with 13 bases in between. The CDR3 reads CASSSGGGSTEAFF. CDR3 sequence (DNA): TGTGCCAGCAGCTCGGGCGGGGGTTCCACTGAAGCTTTCTTT.

The J gene is TRBJ1-1, the V gene TRBV5-5; D gene unclear. V was shortened by 5 bases and J by 4 bases, with 9 bases between the two germline ends. The CDR3 is 12 amino acids. CDR1 is SGHKS and CDR2 is YYEKEE in the germline V gene (reference sequence). CDR3 bases: TGTGCCAGCAGACCATTGGCCACTGAAGCTTTCTTT. As protein: CASRPLATEAFF.

The rearrangement links TRBV6-5 to TRBJ1-2, with D possibly matching TRBD1 (6 bases). CDR1 MNHEY and CDR2 SVGAGI come from the germline V gene. The CDR3 is 13 amino acids. Trimming cost V 8 bases and J 4 bases, with 14 bases left between them. CDR3 loop: CASSRQDLYGYTF. The CDR3 bases are TGTGCCAGCTCTAGACAGGACCTCTATGGCTACACCTTC.

This sequence joins TRBV7-2 and TRBJ2-7; TRBD1 is a possible D gene (6 bases). V lost 0 bases and J 5 bases, leaving 11 bases between the germline ends. This CDR3 is built from 14 residues. From germline, CDR1 is SGHTA and CDR2 FQGNSA. CDR3 in DNA: TGTGCCAGCAGCTTAGCGGGGGCCAGCGACGAGCAGTACTTC. This encodes CASSLAGASDEQYF.

The J gene is TRBJ2-2, the V gene TRBV30; 8 bases match TRBD2. This CDR3 is built from 14 residues. After removal of 0 bases from V and 7 bases from J, the junction contained 4 bases not matched to a gene. The germline gives CDR1 GTSNPN, CDR2 SVGIG (reference sequence). The chain's CDR3 is CAWSVRGGGGELFF. The CDR3 DNA follows: TGTGCCTGGAGTGTACGGGGGGGTGGCGGGGAGCTGTTTTTT.

The genes are TRBV4-3 and TRBJ2-1; 12 bases line up with TRBD1. Unmatched junction bases numbered 5, after V lost 4 bases and J lost 7 bases. Germline lookup yields CDR1 LGHNA and CDR2 YSLEER. This CDR3 is built from 15 residues. The CDR3 bases are TGCGCCAGCAGCCCGGGACAGGGGGCTTGGAATGAGCAGTTCTTC. Amino acids: CASSPGQGAWNEQFF.

This chain uses TRBV5-6 with TRBJ1-2, with a possible D match to TRBD1 (6 bases). The length of the CDR3 is 13 residues. Trimming left V 4 bases short and J 9 bases short, with 16 bases between. Germline assignment: CDR1 SGHDT and CDR2 YYEEEE. The CDR3 DNA reads TGTGCCAGCAGCCCGGGCAGGGGCGCCAGCTACACCTTC. As protein: CASSPGRGASYTF.

The chain joins TRBV5-1 to TRBJ2-2; perhaps TRBD1 as D (6 bases). Trimming removed 2 bases from V and 4 bases from J, with 15 bases in between. CDR1 SGHRS and CDR2 YFSETQ come from the germline V gene. The CDR3 is 16 amino acids. The CDR3 is CASSFPGAKSTGELFF. The CDR3 DNA is TGCGCCAGCAGCTTCCCAGGGGCGAAAAGCACCGGGGAGCTGTTTTTT.

CDR3 loop: CASSPEGRAFF. The CDR3 nucleotides read TGTGCCAGCAGCCCCGAGGGAAGAGCTTTCTTT. This sequence joins TRBV11-2 and TRBJ1-1; the D is unclear. This CDR3 has 11 amino acids. Germline values: CDR1 SGHAT, CDR2 FQNNGV. V was cut by 5 bases and J by 10 bases, with 11 bases left in between.

This chain joins TRBV30 and TRBJ1-2; D remains ambiguous. The V gene's germline CDR1 is GTSNPN and CDR2 SVGIG (reference sequence). The germline V and J ends were trimmed by 1 base and 4 bases, with 13 bases remaining between them. This CDR3 is 14 amino acids long. CDR3 sequence: CAWSGAARPYGYTF. The CDR3 DNA reads as TGTGCCTGGAGTGGGGCAGCCCGGCCCTATGGCTACACCTTC.

For this clone: Other DNA sequences from this sample encode an identical CDR3 as well. The V call is TRBV19, the J call TRBJ2-3, with TRBD2 as a possible D gene (5 bases). V dropped 7 bases and J dropped 1 base, with 12 bases sitting between them. The CDR3 covers 14 residues. In germline, CDR1 is LNHDA, CDR2 SQIVND (reference sequence). The CDR3 DNA reads TGTGCCAGTACCCCCGGACTCGGCACAGATACGCAGTATTTT. Translation: CASTPGLGTDTQYF.

This chain connects TRBV18 to TRBJ1-3, with D maybe TRBD1 (5 bases). Germline CDR1 KGHSH, CDR2 LQKENI. V was cut by 4 bases and J by 4 bases, with 20 bases left in between. The CDR3 contains 17 residues. The CDR3 DNA sequence: TGTGCCAGCTCACTTGCAAGGGGCAGGACCGCAGGAAACACCATATATTTT. Translating it yields CASSLARGRTAGNTIYF.

The genes are TRBV4-2 and TRBJ2-7; D is unclear. This CDR3 has 14 residues. Trimming took off 2 bases at V and 2 bases at J, with 10 bases between the two ends. Looked up from germline, CDR1 is LGHNA and CDR2 is YNFKEQ. CDR3 bases: TGTGCCAGCAGCCAATCAAGCCGGGCCTACGAGCAGTACTTC. It yields the protein CASSQSSRAYEQYF.